Sequencing of this TCR beta chain was carried out in a study of metastatic and nonmetastatic thyroid tumors. TCRdb reprocessed the PCR reads via MiXCR. This sample carries about 50,000 clones, 20% of them seen once, and the ten largest clones take 4% to 5%. This clone was seen a single time. A junction boundary mismatches the germline segment, possibly from a read error. CDR1 is MNHEY, CDR2 SVGAGI, per germline. The CDR3 has 14 amino acids. Patients had received no treatment of any kind before thyroid surgery. The J gene is TRBJ2-1, the V gene TRBV6-5; 7 nucleotides agree with TRBD2. The TCR comes from a female donor with papillary thyroid cancer or a benign thyroid nodule (not recorded which). Some clones in this sample may be carry-over from other donors' samples. Sequenced material: blood. The CDR3 DNA is TGTGCCAGGAGTTATTGTGCGGGAGCCTATGAGCAGTTCTTC. Amino acid sequence: CARSYCAGAYEQFF.